The entry below describes one TCR beta chain. The data belong to a study of blood T cell repertoires in COVID-19. About the study: T cells, B-cell-depleted T cells, or PBMCs supplied cDNA or gDNA.

Source study methods: Reference gene primer amplification yielded estimated nucleated cell counts. Clones were sequenced by immunoSEQ multiplex PCR, and TCRdb holds only the in-frame ones, with some missing. V and J calls and clone size are as listed in that table; D and trimming were resolved from the DNA. The profile shows 45,000 to 65,000 clones, 81% of them singletons. The CDR3 has 14 amino acids. The V gene's germline CDR1 is MNHEY and CDR2 SVGAGI. V was clipped by 6 bases and J by 4 bases; unmatched bases: 6. V gene TRBV6-5 combines with J gene TRBJ2-3, with 8 positions matching TRBD2. The sample taken for sequencing was peripheral blood. This receptor was obtained from a woman over 75 with COVID-19, enrolled during active disease. CDR3 in DNA: TGTGCCAGCAGGAAGGGACTAGTGGCAGATACGCAGTATTTT. It yields the protein CASRKGLVADTQYF.